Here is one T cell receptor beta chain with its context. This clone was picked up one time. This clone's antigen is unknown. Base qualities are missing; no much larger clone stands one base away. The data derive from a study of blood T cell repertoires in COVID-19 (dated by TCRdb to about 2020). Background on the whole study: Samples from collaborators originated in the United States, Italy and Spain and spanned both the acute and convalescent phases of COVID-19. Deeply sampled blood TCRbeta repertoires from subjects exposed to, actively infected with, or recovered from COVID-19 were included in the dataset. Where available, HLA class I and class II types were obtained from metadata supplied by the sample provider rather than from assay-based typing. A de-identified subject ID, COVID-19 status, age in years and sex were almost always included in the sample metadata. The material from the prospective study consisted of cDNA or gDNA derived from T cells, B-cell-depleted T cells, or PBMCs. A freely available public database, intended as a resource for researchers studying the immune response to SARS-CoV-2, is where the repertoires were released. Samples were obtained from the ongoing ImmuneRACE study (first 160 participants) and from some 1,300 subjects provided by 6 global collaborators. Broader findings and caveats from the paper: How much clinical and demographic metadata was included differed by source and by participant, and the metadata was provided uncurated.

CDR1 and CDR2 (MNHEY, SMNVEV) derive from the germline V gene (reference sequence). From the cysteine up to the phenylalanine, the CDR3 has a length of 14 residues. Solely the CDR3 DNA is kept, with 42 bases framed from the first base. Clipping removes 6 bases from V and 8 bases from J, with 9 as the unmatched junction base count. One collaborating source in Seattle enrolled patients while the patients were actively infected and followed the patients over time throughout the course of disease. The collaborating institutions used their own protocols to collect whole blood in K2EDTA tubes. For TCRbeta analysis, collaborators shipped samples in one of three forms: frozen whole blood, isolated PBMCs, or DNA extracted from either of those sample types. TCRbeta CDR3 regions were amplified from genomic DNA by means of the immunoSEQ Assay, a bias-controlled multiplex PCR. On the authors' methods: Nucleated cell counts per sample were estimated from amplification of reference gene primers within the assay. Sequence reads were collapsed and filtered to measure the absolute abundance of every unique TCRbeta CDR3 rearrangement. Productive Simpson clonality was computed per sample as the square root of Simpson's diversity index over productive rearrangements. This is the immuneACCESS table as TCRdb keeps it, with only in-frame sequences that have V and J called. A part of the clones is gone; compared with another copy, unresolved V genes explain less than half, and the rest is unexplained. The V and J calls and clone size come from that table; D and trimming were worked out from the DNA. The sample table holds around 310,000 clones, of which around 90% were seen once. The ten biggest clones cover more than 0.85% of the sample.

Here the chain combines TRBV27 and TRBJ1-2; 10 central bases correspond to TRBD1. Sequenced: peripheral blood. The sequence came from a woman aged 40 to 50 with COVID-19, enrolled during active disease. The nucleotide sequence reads TGTGCCAGCAGAGGATCCGGGACAGGGGCAGGCTACACCTTC. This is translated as CASRGSGTGAGYTF.